This T cell receptor beta chain is drawn from a study of CXCR3-negative and CXCR3-positive naive CD8 T cells. The wider study: Roughly 1.5 +/- 0.3 million TRB reads came from each library, giving about 140 million in total.

The authors gated naive CD8+ T cells as CD45RO-CCR7+CD27+CD95-. As to this clonotype: Its specificity is not known.

Points from the study as a whole: TRB CDR3 properties were used to infer TCR strength, and surface CD5 was comparable between naive subsets. Similar TRBV-TRBJ usage characterized naive CXCR3-negative and CXCR3-positive cells; memory cells differed. Naive CXCR3-positive cells had TRB CDR3s more hydrophobic than those of CXCR3-negative naive cells.

The TRB cDNA libraries were prepared by 5' RACE with UMI labels. After re-calling the 5' RACE reads, TCRdb lists one entry per CDR3 protein, DNA absent. The sample spans about 50,000 distinct CDR3 sequences; the ten largest clones claim 0.56%. The CDR3 runs 15 residues. This chain links TRBV23-1 with TRBJ2-5; as DNA is missing, the TRBD1 call by TCRdb cannot be tested. TRBV23-1 carries the ORF label, with uncertain function. This receptor was taken from a human donor in good health. Some clones in this sample may be carry-over from other donors' samples. The sequenced sample was naive CXCR3+ CD8+ T cells from blood. As to subset: CD45RO-CCR7+CD27+CD95- naive CD8+ T cells expressing CXCR3 (TNR3+). The CDR3 loop is CASNSTQGMGPKLIF.